Each of the 27 T cell receptor beta chains below was sequenced from the same sample in a study of identical twins. TCRdb reanalysed the 5' RACE reads using MiXCR and keeps one entry per CDR3 protein. In the table there are roughly 1.6 million distinct CDR3 sequences, under 35% of which are singletons. Source material: cord blood. The receptor source for this set is a newborn girl in good health.

Only a few counts were recorded for this clonotype. This chain connects TRBV20-1 to TRBJ2-3; 7 bases match TRBD2. CDR3 length: 19 residues. The trim removed 1 base at V and 0 bases at J, leaving 16 bases unmatched. Germline CDR1 and CDR2: DFQATT and SNEGSKA (reference sequence). The CDR3 protein is CSARAKKPWLAASTDTQYF. For the CDR3, the DNA is TGCAGTGCTAGAGCCAAAAAACCGTGGCTAGCGGCAAGCACAGATACGCAGTATTTT.

The rearrangement joins TRBV3-1 to TRBJ1-2, with unresolved D. V was pared by 0 bases and J by 8 bases, with 13 bases between. Germline CDR1 LGHDT, CDR2 YNNKEL (reference sequence). CDR3 size: 14 residues. CDR3 amino acids: CASSQDRRAWGYTF. In DNA form, the CDR3 reads TGTGCCAGCAGCCAAGATCGGAGGGCCTGGGGCTACACCTTC. Combining the CDR3 with reference TRBV3-1 and TRBJ1-2 gives the whole variable domain DTAVSQTPKYLVTQMGNDKSIKCEQNLGHDTMYWYKQDSKKFLKIMFSYNNKELIINETVPNRFSPKSPDKAHLNLHINSLELGDSAVYFCASSQDRRAWGYTFGSGTRLTVV.

This clonotype was counted ten times or more. The rearrangement links TRBV29-1 to TRBJ2-7; TRBD1 is a possible D gene (5 bases). The CDR3 runs 12 residues. Germline V gives CDR1 SQVTM, CDR2 ANQGSEA. V lost 2 bases and J 5 bases, leaving 10 bases between the germline ends. CDR3 amino acids: CSVETGSHEQYF. The CDR3 coding sequence is TGCAGCGTTGAAACAGGTAGCCACGAGCAGTACTTC.

The chain joins TRBV3-1 to TRBJ2-1, with 7 bases that match TRBD2. The CDR3 has 16 residues. J gave up 4 bases and V 0 bases, and 6 bases lay outside the gene matches. CDR1 is LGHDT, CDR2 YNNKEL, per germline (reference sequence). The CDR3 DNA reads as TGTGCCAGCAGCCAAGATCCCGGACTAGGTTACAATGAGCAGTTCTTC. Protein: CASSQDPGLGYNEQFF.

The V and J genes are TRBV7-9 and TRBJ2-3; D is undetermined. CDR1 is SEHNR and CDR2 is FQNEAQ in the germline V gene (reference sequence). This CDR3 contains 15 residues. V was shortened by 3 bases and J by 0 bases, with 10 bases between the two germline ends. CDR3: CASSFRLTSTDTQYF. As DNA, the CDR3 is TGTGCCAGCAGCTTTAGGCTCACTAGCACAGATACGCAGTATTTT.

This clonotype was counted between two and nine times. As DNA, the CDR3 is TGTGCCAGCAGCCAAGAGTGGGCCGCACCATCAAATTCACCCCTCCACTTT. This encodes CASSQEWAAPSNSPLHF. The gene calls are TRBV4-2 and TRBJ1-6; D uncertain. Trimming pared 0 bases from V and 7 bases from J, leaving 16 bases between. The length of the CDR3 is 17 residues. CDR1 and CDR2 from the germline V gene are LGHNA and YNFKEQ.

The chain links TRBV6-1 to TRBJ2-7, with 8 bases aligning to TRBD2. V was clipped by 6 bases and J by 3 bases; unmatched bases: 13. Germline-derived CDR1 and CDR2 are MNHNS and SASEGT. The CDR3 is 16 residues long. CDR3 region: CASREYGTSLIYEQYF. CDR3 DNA: TGTGCCAGCAGGGAATATGGGACTAGTTTAATCTACGAGCAGTACTTC.

This clonotype turned up a few times. The chain uses TRBV20-1 and TRBJ2-3, with TRBD2 matching 12 bases. CDR1 is DFQATT and CDR2 is SNEGSKA in the germline V gene (reference sequence). V lost 4 bases to trimming and J lost 3 bases; unmatched junction nucleotides: 8. The CDR3 runs 16 residues. CDR3 residues: CSANPQTSGRTDTQYF. As DNA, the CDR3 is TGCAGTGCTAACCCCCAGACTAGCGGGAGAACAGATACGCAGTATTTT.

V usage is TRBV5-4 and J usage is TRBJ1-2; D is possibly TRBD1 (5 bases). The germline gives CDR1 SGHNT, CDR2 YYREEE (reference sequence). Trimming took 2 bases from V and 6 from J, leaving 11 bases between them. This CDR3 is built from 13 residues. CDR3 region: CASSFGALDGYTF. In DNA form, the CDR3 reads TGTGCCAGCAGCTTCGGGGCGCTTGATGGCTACACCTTC.

The J gene is TRBJ2-1, the V gene TRBV6-5; maybe TRBD1 (6 bases). Germline values: CDR1 MNHEY, CDR2 SVGAGI. This CDR3 is 11 amino acids long. Trimming stripped 3 bases from V and 12 bases from J, with 9 bases between. The CDR3: CASSYLGGQFF. The CDR3 DNA is TGTGCCAGCAGTTATCTAGGGGGGCAGTTCTTC.

The rearrangement uses TRBV5-1 and TRBJ2-7; D unclear. The J call is uncertain, as TRBJ2-1 better fits the DNA end. CDR1 SGHRS and CDR2 YFSETQ come from the germline V gene. The CDR3 consists of 12 residues. In nucleotides, the CDR3 is TGCGCCAGCAGCTCCCTGACCTACGAGCAGTTCTTC. Encoded protein: CASSSLTYEQFF.

This clonotype was detected ten times or more. The V gene is TRBV4-2, the J gene TRBJ2-3, with 7 bases that match TRBD2. The J segment lost 4 bases and the V segment lost 8 bases, leaving 6 bases of the junction unmatched. This CDR3 region has 13 residues. Germline CDR1 and CDR2: LGHNA and YNFKEQ. The CDR3: CASAGLEPDTQYF. The CDR3 coding sequence is TGTGCCAGCGCTGGACTAGAGCCAGATACGCAGTATTTT.

This clonotype was observed a handful of times. The gene calls are TRBV20-1 and TRBJ2-7; 8 bases agree with TRBD2. Germline assignment: CDR1 DFQATT and CDR2 SNEGSKA (reference sequence). The CDR3 covers 12 residues. The CDR3 protein is CSAAGRDYEQYF. DNA for the CDR3: TGCAGCGCTGCCGGGAGGGACTACGAGCAGTACTTC.

This clonotype occurred many times. The chain joins TRBV25-1 to TRBJ1-2; 7 bases align to TRBD1. Germline trimming cut 8 bases from V and 5 bases from J; bases unmatched to any gene: 5. The CDR3 extends over 12 amino acids. Looked up from germline, CDR1 is MGHDK and CDR2 is SYGVNS. CDR3 in DNA: TGTGCCAGCCACCTGACAGGGTATGGCTACACCTTC. Its protein product is CASHLTGYGYTF.

The chain links TRBV14 to TRBJ1-4, with D unclear. CDR1 and CDR2 (germline): SGHDN, FVKESK. The CDR3 loop spans 14 amino acids. Trimming took 4 bases from V and 7 from J, leaving 13 bases between them. In nucleotides, the CDR3 is TGTGCCAGCAGCCCCCGGAGGACTGGTGAAAAACTGTTTTTT. Protein: CASSPRRTGEKLFF.

The rearrangement uses TRBV14 and TRBJ2-1, with a weak D call TRBD1 (6 bases). V lost 2 bases and J 0 bases, leaving 11 bases between the germline ends. This CDR3 contains 16 residues. The germline V gene encodes CDR1 SGHDN and CDR2 FVKESK. CDR3 residues: CASSQPGQYSYNEQFF. DNA of the CDR3: TGTGCCAGCAGCCAACCCGGACAGTACTCCTACAATGAGCAGTTCTTC.

This chain links TRBV3-1 with TRBJ2-1; 8 bases agree with TRBD1. The CDR3 loop spans 14 amino acids. Germline V gene sequence: CDR1 LGHDT, CDR2 YNNKEL (reference sequence). The J segment lost 9 bases and the V segment lost 1 base, leaving 5 bases of the junction unmatched. Here the CDR3 reads CASSQVMTGVEQFF. The CDR3 DNA sequence: TGTGCCAGCAGCCAAGTTATGACAGGGGTTGAGCAGTTCTTC.

This clonotype has a handful of counts. The rearrangement uses TRBV5-1 and TRBJ2-3; D gene uncertain. Germline lookup yields CDR1 SGHRS and CDR2 YFSETQ. Deletions cut 5 bases from V and 4 bases from J, with 14 bases between. CDR3 length: 14 amino acids. Written as DNA, the CDR3 is TGCGCCAGCAGGGCCCAAGGCGCGGCAGATACGCAGTATTTT. This translates into CASRAQGAADTQYF.

The rearrangement links TRBV3-1 to TRBJ1-5; TRBD1 matches 7 bases. CDR1 LGHDT and CDR2 YNNKEL come from the germline V gene (reference sequence). The length of the CDR3 is 16 residues. V was clipped by 1 base and J by 4 bases; unmatched bases: 7. The DNA for the CDR3 is TGTGCCAGCAGCCAAGGGGTACAGGGGTTGAATCAGCCCCAGCATTTT. The encoded protein is CASSQGVQGLNQPQHF.

The chain uses TRBV21-1 and TRBJ2-5; the listed D gene, TRBD1, was not tested against the DNA. TRBV21-1 is classified as a pseudogene. The CDR3 is made up of 13 amino acids. CDR3 sequence: CASSKGGLETQYF. CDR3 nucleotides: TGTGCCAGCAGCAAAGGGGGGTTAGAGACCCAGTACTTC.

The chain recombines TRBV13 with TRBJ1-2; TRBD1 matches 7 bases. V dropped 6 bases and J dropped 1; count of bases not matched to a gene: 11. CDR1 and CDR2 (germline): PRHDT, FYEKMQ (reference sequence). CDR3 length: 16 residues. In nucleotides, the CDR3 is TGTGCCAGCAGGCAGGGGTCTAGGGGGCTTAACTATGGCTACACCTTC. As protein: CASRQGSRGLNYGYTF.

V and J are TRBV7-9 and TRBJ2-3; 7 nucleotides agree with TRBD2. V dropped 7 bases and J dropped 8; count of bases not matched to a gene: 3. CDR3 size: 11 residues. The germline V gene encodes CDR1 SEHNR and CDR2 FQNEAQ (reference sequence). This chain's CDR3 is CASTPGGTQYF. CDR3 coding DNA: TGTGCCAGCACCCCGGGGGGTACGCAGTATTTT.

Only a few counts were recorded for this clonotype. The genes are TRBV6-1 and TRBJ2-1; TRBD1 aligns across 8 bases. J was trimmed by 6 bases and V by 2 bases; bases with no gene match: 6. The CDR3 has 15 amino acids. From germline, CDR1 is MNHNS and CDR2 SASEGT. DNA of the CDR3: TGTGCCAGCAGTGAACAGGGGGCAGCGGCCAATGAGCAGTTCTTC. It specifies CASSEQGAAANEQFF.

This clonotype was observed a single time. The chain employs TRBV11-2 and TRBJ2-1; 10 bases are a match to TRBD1. The junction had 6 bases not matched to a gene; V was cut back by 1 base and J by 6 bases. This CDR3 has 16 amino acids. In germline, CDR1 is SGHAT, CDR2 FQNNGV. The CDR3 sequence: CASSLVGGTGANEQFF. In DNA, the CDR3 is TGTGCCAGCAGCTTAGTGGGGGGGACAGGGGCCAATGAGCAGTTCTTC.

Concerning this clonotype itself: A much more abundant neighbour one base away suggests this may be a read error. CDR3 bases: TGCAGCGTTGTCGGGACAGCTTACAGCTCCTACGAGCAGTTCTTC. Translated, it gives CSVVGTAYSSYEQFF. The chain combines TRBV29-1 with TRBJ2-1, with 7 bases that match TRBD1. CDR1 SQVTM and CDR2 ANQGSEA come from the germline V gene. This CDR3 comprises 15 residues. Unmatched junction bases numbered 16, after V lost 4 bases and J lost 10 bases.

This clonotype was found a few times. V and J are TRBV10-3 and TRBJ2-4, with no clear D. The DNA matches TRBJ2-7 better at its end, which makes the J call doubtful. The length of the CDR3 is 13 residues. Germline V gives CDR1 ENHRY, CDR2 SYGVKD. The CDR3 DNA sequence: TGTGCCATCAGTGAGGAAAGGGACTACGAGCAGTACTTC. Translating gives CAISEERDYEQYF.

In this sample, this clonotype turned up many times. The CDR3 reads CSASEDSSYEQYF. CDR3 coding DNA: TGCAGTGCTAGTGAGGACTCGAGCTACGAGCAGTACTTC. The chain carries TRBV20-1 and TRBJ2-7; possibly TRBD2 for D (5 bases). The V gene's germline CDR1 is DFQATT and CDR2 SNEGSKA (reference sequence). The V and J ends lost 3 bases and 3 bases respectively, with 12 bases between them. CDR3 length: 13 amino acids.